This T cell receptor beta chain was recorded in a study of blood T cell repertoires in COVID-19. Turning to the study itself: Whether acute or convalescent, the COVID-19 samples came from the United States, Italy and Spain.

In the original processing: Reference gene primer amplification gave nucleated cell count estimates. Method: immunoSEQ multiplex PCR; TCRdb's copy keeps in-frame clones and lacks some. D and trimming were read from the DNA, whereas the V and J calls and clone size are those reported in that table. The sample carries 450,000 to 500,000 clones, 80% to 90% recorded once. Trimming stripped 4 bases from V and 3 bases from J, with 9 bases between. CDR1 and CDR2 from the germline V gene are MNHEY and SVGAGI. The CDR3 extends over 13 amino acids. Recovered status applied to Cohort 3 donors who had two consecutive negative PCRs. It also applied to those with clearance or with symptom resolution.

The V gene is TRBV6-5, the J gene TRBJ1-2; D remains ambiguous. The clonotype originates from a woman in her fifties or sixties who had recovered from COVID-19. Sequencing was carried out using PBMCs or T cells enriched from blood (not recorded which). The DNA for the CDR3 is TGTGCCAGCAGTTCCCTGGAGGACTATGGCTACACCTTC. Translating gives CASSSLEDYGYTF.